This entry lists 28 T cell receptor beta chains sequenced from one sample in a study of a mutant IDH1 vaccine in newly diagnosed glioma. Time point defined: week 47, end of study. It was 300 ug of mutant IDH1 20-mer peptide that made up each vaccine dose, given with topical imiquimod. The assay was immunoSEQ multiplex PCR, and TCRdb's table has in-frame clones only and misses some. In the table there are tens of thousands of clones, roughly 76% of which are singletons. These receptors are not linked to any known antigen. The sequenced sample was PBMCs, obtained from a glioma patient whose treatment included an IDH1 peptide vaccine. Receptor source: a man between 45 and 60 years old with glioma.

Here the CDR3 DNA reads TGTGCCAGCAGTGAAGGGACGGAAGAGACCCAGTACTTC. Its translation is CASSEGTEETQYF. The chain couples TRBV2 to TRBJ2-5; D is unresolved. Trimming took 1 base from V and 3 from J, leaving 6 bases between them. CDR1 is SNHLY and CDR2 is FYNNEI in the germline V gene. The length of the CDR3 is 13 residues.

The rearrangement links TRBV6-1 to TRBJ1-6, with no clear D. CDR3 length: 13 residues. V was pared by 6 bases and J by 6 bases, with 9 bases between. Germline loops: CDR1 MNHNS, CDR2 SASEGT. The CDR3 loop is CASRQEANSPLHF. The CDR3 DNA is TGTGCCAGCAGGCAGGAAGCTAATTCACCCCTCCACTTT.

This clone appeared once. The J gene is TRBJ2-7, the V gene TRBV27, with D possibly being TRBD1 (6 bases). CDR1 and CDR2 (germline): MNHEY, SMNVEV (reference sequence). The CDR3 sequence is 15 residues long. V was trimmed by 6 bases and J by 2 bases, leaving 17 bases between them. CDR3 residues: CASSLQGTETYEQYF. CDR3 bases: TGTGCCAGCAGCCTCCAGGGGACGGAGACCTACGAGCAGTACTTC.

V gene TRBV11-2 combines with J gene TRBJ2-7; D unclear. Deletions cut 2 bases from V and 3 bases from J, with 11 bases between. This CDR3 contains 14 residues. The germline gives CDR1 SGHAT, CDR2 FQNNGV. The CDR3 loop reads CASSLPSVGYEQYF. Here the CDR3 DNA reads TGTGCCAGCAGCTTACCGAGCGTTGGCTACGAGCAGTACTTC.

The chain joins TRBV4-2 to TRBJ2-1; 14 bases are shared with TRBD2. The trim removed 7 bases at V and 5 bases at J, leaving 7 bases unmatched. The germline V gene has CDR1 LGHNA and CDR2 YNFKEQ. This CDR3 spans 16 amino acids. CDR3 in amino acids: CASNFATSGGDNEQFF. The CDR3 DNA follows: TGTGCCAGCAACTTTGCGACTAGCGGGGGGGACAATGAGCAGTTCTTC.

The chain uses TRBV2 and TRBJ2-7; D gene unclear. The V gene's germline CDR1 is SNHLY and CDR2 FYNNEI. The length of the CDR3 is 10 residues. Trimming left V 8 bases short and J 6 bases short, with 8 bases between. The CDR3 is CASGHAEQYF. The CDR3 DNA follows: TGTGCCAGCGGTCACGCCGAGCAGTACTTC. Full variable domain (rest looked up from reference TRBV2 and TRBJ2-7): EPEVTQTPSHQVTQMGQEVILRCVPISNHLYFYWYRQILGQKVEFLVSFYNNEISEKSEIFDDQFSVERPDGSNFTLKIRSTKLEDSAMYFCASGHAEQYFGPGTRLTVT.

This chain connects TRBV19 to TRBJ1-1; 8 nucleotides align to TRBD1. CDR3 length: 14 residues. Germline V gene sequence: CDR1 LNHDA, CDR2 SQIVND (reference sequence). V lost 3 bases to trimming and J lost 5 bases; unmatched junction nucleotides: 5. CDR3 in DNA: TGTGCCAGTAGTATTCAGGGGGCGAGGACTGAAGCTTTCTTT. Residues: CASSIQGARTEAFF. Based on the CDR3 plus reference TRBV19 and TRBJ1-1, the full variable domain is DGGITQSPKYLFRKEGQNVTLSCEQNLNHDAMYWYRQDPGQGLRLIYYSQIVNDFQKGDIAEGYSVSREKKESFPLTVTSAQKNPTAFYLCASSIQGARTEAFFGQGTRLTVV.

The chain joins TRBV30 to TRBJ1-6; 10 positions match TRBD1. The CDR3 spans 15 residues. V gave up 4 bases and J gave up 11 bases; unmatched junction bases: 11. The germline CDR1 and CDR2 sequences are GTSNPN and SVGIG (reference sequence). CDR3 in amino acids: CAWNYRQGAGPPLHF. CDR3 DNA: TGTGCCTGGAACTACCGACAGGGGGCAGGCCCACCCCTCCACTTT.

V usage is TRBV7-8 and J usage is TRBJ1-3, with unresolved D. Deletions cut 0 bases from V and 0 bases from J, with 12 bases between. The germline V gene has CDR1 SGHVS and CDR2 FQNEAQ. The CDR3 spans 17 residues. The CDR3 sequence is CASSLAKGQSSGNTIYF. The CDR3 nucleotides are TGTGCCAGCAGCTTAGCAAAGGGCCAGAGCTCTGGAAACACCATATATTTT. Variable domain in full (rest from reference TRBV7-8 and TRBJ1-3): GAGVSQSPRYKVAKRGQDVALRCDPISGHVSLFWYQQALGQGPEFLTYFQNEAQLDKSGLPSDRFFAERPEGSVSTLKIQRTQQEDSAVYLCASSLAKGQSSGNTIYFGEGSWLTVV.

J is TRBJ1-1 and V is TRBV6-6; no reliable D call. Germline V gene lookup returns CDR1 MNHNY and CDR2 SVGAGI (reference sequence). The CDR3 covers 14 residues. V dropped 7 bases and J dropped 0 bases, with 12 bases sitting between them. CDR3: CASNKLPMNTEAFF. CDR3 DNA sequence: TGTGCCAGCAACAAGTTACCTATGAACACTGAAGCTTTCTTT.

The V and J genes are TRBV13 and TRBJ2-1; D ambiguous. Germline values: CDR1 PRHDT, CDR2 FYEKMQ (reference sequence). Between the trimmed V and J ends, which lost 5 bases and 6 bases, there was a span of 14 bases. The CDR3 sequence is 14 residues long. The CDR3 loop is CASSPLSLGNEQFF. In DNA form, the CDR3 reads TGTGCCAGCAGCCCGCTATCTTTGGGCAATGAGCAGTTCTTC.

This chain joins TRBV5-1 and TRBJ2-7; no clear D. Germline V gene lookup returns CDR1 SGHRS and CDR2 YFSETQ. Trimming left V 0 bases short and J 1 base short, with 5 bases between. The CDR3 covers 13 residues. In nucleotides, the CDR3 is TGCGCCAGCAGCTTGGAAGGGTCCTACGAGCAGTACTTC. Translation gives CASSLEGSYEQYF.

There are a few counts of this clone. The rearrangement uses TRBV6-1 and TRBJ1-2; tentative D call: TRBD1 (6 bases). This CDR3 spans 11 amino acids. Germline-derived CDR1 and CDR2 are MNHNS and SASEGT. V dropped 7 bases and J dropped 10 bases, with 13 bases sitting between them. In DNA, the CDR3 is TGTGCCAGCACCCCAGGGGACGACTACACCTTC. Amino acid sequence: CASTPGDDYTF.

The chain uses TRBV13 and TRBJ2-3; D may correspond to TRBD1 or TRBD2 (5 bases each). The CDR3 contains 15 residues. Germline V CDR1 and CDR2: PRHDT, FYEKMQ (reference sequence). Trimming took off 6 bases at V and 0 bases at J, with 13 bases between the two ends. The DNA of the CDR3 is TGTGCCAGCAGTCGGGACGGAACTAGCACAGATACGCAGTATTTT. Amino acid sequence: CASSRDGTSTDTQYF.

The chain joins TRBV15 to TRBJ2-7; 7 nucleotides align to TRBD1. Trimming removed 2 bases from V and 2 bases from J; junction bases left unmatched: 9. The CDR3 runs 16 residues. CDR1 and CDR2 (germline): LNHNV, YYDKDF (reference sequence). CDR3 DNA sequence: TGTGCCACCAGCAGATCGACGGGGCAGGGGGCCTACGAGCAGTACTTC. Residues: CATSRSTGQGAYEQYF.

The gene calls are TRBV6-1 and TRBJ2-4; 10 nucleotides agree with TRBD1. CDR3 length equals 15 residues. Per germline, CDR1 MNHNS and CDR2 SASEGT. With 1 base clipped from V and 6 bases from J, the junction kept 3 bases outside the gene matches. CDR3 amino acids: CASSEVRTGGNIQYF. CDR3 in DNA: TGTGCCAGCAGTGAAGTTAGGACAGGGGGAAACATTCAGTACTTC.

Only a few counts were recorded for this clone. The chain has TRBV4-2 and TRBJ1-1; 8 nucleotides match TRBD1. The length of the CDR3 is 13 residues. V was clipped by 3 bases and J by 11 bases; unmatched bases: 8. The germline gives CDR1 LGHNA, CDR2 YNFKEQ. CDR3: CASSQADRAIAFF. The CDR3, as DNA: TGTGCCAGCAGCCAGGCGGACAGGGCGATTGCTTTCTTT.

This clone was found a few times. The gene calls are TRBV6-6 and TRBJ1-3, with D unresolved. V was trimmed by 3 bases and J by 3 bases, leaving 9 bases between them. CDR1 is MNHNY and CDR2 is SVGAGI in the germline V gene (reference sequence). The CDR3 runs 14 residues. The CDR3 is CASSYEDYGNTIYF. The CDR3 coding sequence is TGTGCCAGCAGTTATGAGGATTATGGAAACACCATATATTTT.

The chain couples TRBV4-1 to TRBJ2-2; a possible D gene is TRBD2 (5 bases). The length of the CDR3 is 17 residues. CDR1 is MGHRA and CDR2 is YSYEKL in the germline V gene. The V end was cut by 0 bases, the J end by 4 bases, with 15 bases between. The CDR3 is CASSQDGFDGGTGELFF. The CDR3 bases are TGCGCCAGCAGCCAAGATGGTTTTGATGGAGGCACCGGGGAGCTGTTTTTT.

In its sample, this clone was seen once. The chain uses TRBV10-3 and TRBJ1-1, with 8 bases aligning to TRBD1. The V gene's germline CDR1 is ENHRY and CDR2 SYGVKD. J was trimmed by 1 base and V by 7 bases; bases with no gene match: 8. The CDR3 is 15 residues long. As DNA, the CDR3 is TGTGCCATCAAGACACAGGGGGGTGGGAACACTGAAGCTTTCTTT. Encoded protein: CAIKTQGGGNTEAFF.

The rearrangement uses TRBV7-9 and TRBJ1-2, with 7 positions matching TRBD1. Germline CDR1 SEHNR, CDR2 FQNEAQ (reference sequence). The CDR3 contains 18 residues. The V gene end was trimmed by 5 bases and the J gene end by 1 base; junction bases not matched to a gene: 16. CDR3 in amino acids: CASSPGGRQQRLNYGYTF. The CDR3 DNA is TGTGCCAGCAGCCCAGGGGGGCGACAGCAAAGACTTAACTATGGCTACACCTTC.

This chain joins TRBV5-1 and TRBJ1-2; 7 nucleotides align to TRBD1. The CDR3 covers 13 residues. The J segment lost 2 bases and the V segment lost 4 bases, leaving 2 bases of the junction unmatched. Germline V gives CDR1 SGHRS, CDR2 YFSETQ. The CDR3 coding sequence is TGCGCCAGCAGCCCGGGACAGAACTATGGCTACACCTTC. Translated, it gives CASSPGQNYGYTF.

The chain carries TRBV6-1 and TRBJ2-1; 13 bases agree with TRBD2. The V gene end was trimmed by 2 bases and the J gene end by 5 bases; junction bases not matched to a gene: 21. CDR3 length: 22 residues. Germline CDR1 is MNHNS and CDR2 is SASEGT. This CDR3 is CASSEPSILLPTSGGTNNEQFF. CDR3 DNA: TGTGCCAGCAGTGAACCTTCTATCCTTCTCCCGACTAGCGGGGGGACTAACAATGAGCAGTTCTTC.

The chain employs TRBV27 and TRBJ2-7; D is ambiguous. V was clipped by 5 bases and J by 0 bases, with 11 bases between them. The CDR3 runs to 14 residues. Looked up from germline, CDR1 is MNHEY and CDR2 is SMNVEV (reference sequence). The CDR3 bases are TGTGCCAGCAGTACTATCGGAGCCTCCTACGAGCAGTACTTC. Encoded protein: CASSTIGASYEQYF.

The chain has TRBV6-4 and TRBJ2-3; D not certain. CDR3 size: 16 residues. Trimming stripped 5 bases from V and 1 base from J, with 16 bases between. From germline, CDR1 is MRHNA and CDR2 SNTAGT. CDR3 coding DNA: TGTGCCAGCAGTTCGAAGAGCACCAACGGCACAGATACGCAGTATTTT. Translation: CASSSKSTNGTDTQYF.

The chain carries TRBV7-9 and TRBJ1-1, with 8 bases matching TRBD1. The CDR3 loop spans 14 amino acids. Trimming removed 8 bases from V and 1 base from J; junction bases left unmatched: 6. Germline V gene data show CDR1 as SEHNR and CDR2 as FQNEAQ (reference sequence). CDR3 DNA: TGTGCCAGCCTCAGGGGGCTGGGGAACACTGAAGCTTTCTTT. Translated: CASLRGLGNTEAFF.

The chain has TRBV10-2 and TRBJ2-5, with D perhaps matching TRBD1 or TRBD2 (6 bases each). There are 13 residues in the CDR3. V lost 3 bases and J lost 9, with 14 bases in between. Germline CDR1 WSHSY, CDR2 SAAADI. In DNA form, the CDR3 reads TGCGCCAGCAGTGAAAACACGGAGGGGGCCCAGTACTTC. Amino acids: CASSENTEGAQYF.

The rearrangement links TRBV19 to TRBJ1-3; D not resolved. V was clipped by 4 bases and J by 7 bases, with 14 bases between them. The CDR3 length is 14 residues. CDR1 and CDR2 from the germline V gene are LNHDA and SQIVND (reference sequence). The CDR3 DNA is TGTGCCAGTAGTACCTCGAACAGCGGTAACACCATATATTTT. Amino acids: CASSTSNSGNTIYF.